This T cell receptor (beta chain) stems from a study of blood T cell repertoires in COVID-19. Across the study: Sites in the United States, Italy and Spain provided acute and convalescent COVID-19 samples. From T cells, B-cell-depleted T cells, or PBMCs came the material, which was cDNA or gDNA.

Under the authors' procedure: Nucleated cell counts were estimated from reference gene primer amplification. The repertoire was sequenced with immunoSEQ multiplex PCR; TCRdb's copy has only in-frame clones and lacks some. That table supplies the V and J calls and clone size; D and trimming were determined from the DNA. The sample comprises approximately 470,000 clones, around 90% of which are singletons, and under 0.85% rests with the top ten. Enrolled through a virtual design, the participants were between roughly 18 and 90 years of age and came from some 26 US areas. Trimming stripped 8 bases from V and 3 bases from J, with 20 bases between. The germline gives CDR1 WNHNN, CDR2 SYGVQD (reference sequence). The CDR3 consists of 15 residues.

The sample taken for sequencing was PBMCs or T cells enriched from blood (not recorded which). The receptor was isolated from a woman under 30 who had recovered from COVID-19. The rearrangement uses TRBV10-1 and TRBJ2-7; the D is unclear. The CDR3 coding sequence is TGCGCCAGCCGGTGCCAGGCACGGCAAATCTACGAGCAGTACTTC. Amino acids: CASRCQARQIYEQYF.